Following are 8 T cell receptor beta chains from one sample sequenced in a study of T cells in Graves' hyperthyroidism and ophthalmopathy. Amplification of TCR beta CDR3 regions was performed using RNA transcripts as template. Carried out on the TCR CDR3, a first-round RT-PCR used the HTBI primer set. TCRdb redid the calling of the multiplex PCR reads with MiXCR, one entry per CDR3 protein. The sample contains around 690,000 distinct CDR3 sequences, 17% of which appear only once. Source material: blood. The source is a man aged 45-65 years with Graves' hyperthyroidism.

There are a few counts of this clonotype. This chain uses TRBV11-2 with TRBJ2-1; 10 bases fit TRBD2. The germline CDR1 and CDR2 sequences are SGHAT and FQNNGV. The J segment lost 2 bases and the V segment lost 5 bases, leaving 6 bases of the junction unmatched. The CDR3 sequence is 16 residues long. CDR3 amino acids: CASSIGLAETYNEQFF. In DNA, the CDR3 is TGTGCCAGCAGCATTGGACTAGCGGAGACCTACAATGAGCAGTTCTTC. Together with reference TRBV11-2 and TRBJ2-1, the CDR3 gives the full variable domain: EAGVAQSPRYKIIEKRQSVAFWCNPISGHATLYWYQQILGQGPKLLIQFQNNGVVDDSQLPKDRFSAERLKGVDSTLKIQPAKLEDSAVYLCASSIGLAETYNEQFFGPGTRLTVL.

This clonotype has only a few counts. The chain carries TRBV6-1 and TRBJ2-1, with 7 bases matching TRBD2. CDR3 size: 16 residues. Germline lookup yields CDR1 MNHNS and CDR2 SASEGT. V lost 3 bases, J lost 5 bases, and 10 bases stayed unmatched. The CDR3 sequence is CASSDSFREADNEQFF. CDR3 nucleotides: TGTGCCAGCAGTGATTCCTTCCGGGAGGCGGACAATGAGCAGTTCTTC.

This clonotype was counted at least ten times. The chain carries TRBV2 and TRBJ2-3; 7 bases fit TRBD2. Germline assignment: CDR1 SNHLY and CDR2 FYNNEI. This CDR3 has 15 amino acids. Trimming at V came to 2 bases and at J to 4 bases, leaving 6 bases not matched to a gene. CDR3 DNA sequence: TGTGCCAGCAGTGAATCTGGCGGGAGCCCAGATACGCAGTATTTT. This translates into CASSESGGSPDTQYF.

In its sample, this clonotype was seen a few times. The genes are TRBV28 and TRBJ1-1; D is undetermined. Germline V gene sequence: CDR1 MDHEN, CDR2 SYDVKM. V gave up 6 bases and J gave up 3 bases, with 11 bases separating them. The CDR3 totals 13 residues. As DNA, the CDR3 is TGTGCCAGCAGACTTGGACGGCACACTGAAGCTTTCTTT. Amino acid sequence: CASRLGRHTEAFF. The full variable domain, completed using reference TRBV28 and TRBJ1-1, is DVKVTQSSRYLVKRTGEKVFLECVQDMDHENMFWYRQDPGLGLRLIYFSYDVKMKEKGDIPEGYSVSREKKERFSLILESASTNQTSMYLCASRLGRHTEAFFGQGTRLTVV.

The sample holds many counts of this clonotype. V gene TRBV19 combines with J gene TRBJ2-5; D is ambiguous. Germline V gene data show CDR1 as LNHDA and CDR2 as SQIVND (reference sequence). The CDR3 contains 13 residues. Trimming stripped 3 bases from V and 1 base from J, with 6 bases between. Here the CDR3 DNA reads TGTGCCAGTAGTATTCTGTTCCAAGAGACCCAGTACTTC. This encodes CASSILFQETQYF.

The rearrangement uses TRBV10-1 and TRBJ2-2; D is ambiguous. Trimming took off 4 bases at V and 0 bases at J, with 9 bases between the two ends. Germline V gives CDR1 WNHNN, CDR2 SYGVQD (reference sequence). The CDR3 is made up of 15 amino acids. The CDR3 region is CASSVRTANTGELFF. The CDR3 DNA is TGCGCCAGCAGTGTCCGGACGGCGAACACCGGGGAGCTGTTTTTT.

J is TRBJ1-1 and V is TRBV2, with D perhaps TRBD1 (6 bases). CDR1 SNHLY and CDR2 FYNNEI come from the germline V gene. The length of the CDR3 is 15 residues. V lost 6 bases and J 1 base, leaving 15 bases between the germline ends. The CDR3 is CASRPGTSGNTEAFF. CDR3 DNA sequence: TGTGCCAGCAGGCCTGGGACATCCGGGAACACTGAAGCTTTCTTT. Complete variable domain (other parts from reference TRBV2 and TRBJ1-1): EPEVTQTPSHQVTQMGQEVILRCVPISNHLYFYWYRQILGQKVEFLVSFYNNEISEKSEIFDDQFSVERPDGSNFTLKIRSTKLEDSAMYFCASRPGTSGNTEAFFGQGTRLTVV.

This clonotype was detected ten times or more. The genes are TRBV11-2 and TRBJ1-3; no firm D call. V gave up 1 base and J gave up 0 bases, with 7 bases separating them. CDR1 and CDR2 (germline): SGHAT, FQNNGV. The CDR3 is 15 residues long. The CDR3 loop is CASSLGPASGNTIYF. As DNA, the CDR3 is TGTGCCAGCAGCTTAGGTCCAGCCTCTGGAAACACCATATATTTT.